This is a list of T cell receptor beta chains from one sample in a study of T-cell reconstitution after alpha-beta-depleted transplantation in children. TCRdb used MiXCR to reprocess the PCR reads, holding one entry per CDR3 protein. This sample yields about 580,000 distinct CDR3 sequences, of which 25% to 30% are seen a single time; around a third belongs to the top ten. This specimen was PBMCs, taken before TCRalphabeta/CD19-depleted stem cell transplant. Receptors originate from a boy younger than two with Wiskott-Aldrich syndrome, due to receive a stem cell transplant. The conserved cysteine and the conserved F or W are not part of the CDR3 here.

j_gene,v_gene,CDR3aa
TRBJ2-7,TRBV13,ASSSGPSSYEQY
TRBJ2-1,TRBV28,ASSIFSGSQSYNEQF
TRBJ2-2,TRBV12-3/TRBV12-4,ASIPGGSNTGELF
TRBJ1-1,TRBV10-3,AIRPLDGLNTEAF
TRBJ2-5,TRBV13,ASSLFRAGSLYQETQY
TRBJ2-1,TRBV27,ASSFQSGLAVNEQF
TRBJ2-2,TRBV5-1,ASSLVDAYTGELF
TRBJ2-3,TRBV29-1,SVASVSTDTQY
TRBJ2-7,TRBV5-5,ASSSSLLGGSYEQY
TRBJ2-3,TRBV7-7,ASSLSDRPTDTQY
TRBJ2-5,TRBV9,ASSVGTSGRSIPTQY
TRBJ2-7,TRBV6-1,ASKWTDLSYEQY